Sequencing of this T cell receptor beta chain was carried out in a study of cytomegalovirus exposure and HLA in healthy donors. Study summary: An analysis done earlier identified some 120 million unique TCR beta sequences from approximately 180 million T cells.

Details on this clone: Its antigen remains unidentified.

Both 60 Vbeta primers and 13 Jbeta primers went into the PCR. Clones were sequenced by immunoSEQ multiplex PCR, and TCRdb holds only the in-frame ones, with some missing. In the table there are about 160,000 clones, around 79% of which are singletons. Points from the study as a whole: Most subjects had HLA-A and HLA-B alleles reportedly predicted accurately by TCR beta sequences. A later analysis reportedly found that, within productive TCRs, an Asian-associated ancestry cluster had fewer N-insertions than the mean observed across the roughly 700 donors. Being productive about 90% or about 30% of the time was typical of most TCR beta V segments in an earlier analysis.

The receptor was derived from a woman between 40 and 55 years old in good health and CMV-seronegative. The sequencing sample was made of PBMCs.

The CDR3 DNA reads as TGCGCCAGCAGCTTGGCCCCAGGGATCGACGAAAAGTACTTC. Residues: CASSLAPGIDEKYF. The chain combines TRBV5-1 with TRBJ2-7, with D perhaps TRBD1 (5 bases). The CDR3 has 14 residues. The V end lost 0 bases, the J end lost 11 bases, and 18 bases lay between the germline ends. The V gene's germline CDR1 is SGHRS and CDR2 YFSETQ.